Shown below are 26 T cell receptor beta chains from a single sample sequenced in a study of blood T cell repertoires in COVID-19. Clones were read by immunoSEQ multiplex PCR, and TCRdb kept only the in-frame ones, dropping some. The top ten clones hold about 10% of a sample with some 130,000 clones, almost 80% of them seen once. Material: peripheral blood. These receptors were collected from a man in his sixties who had recovered from COVID-19.

In this sample, this clone turned up many times. V gene TRBV5-4 combines with J gene TRBJ1-2, with 7 positions matching TRBD1. The CDR3 is 13 amino acids. The V gene end was trimmed by 0 bases and the J gene end by 7 bases; junction bases not matched to a gene: 3. Per the germline V gene, CDR1 is SGHNT and CDR2 is YYREEE (reference sequence). The CDR3 reads CASSLVAGGGYTF. DNA for the CDR3: TGTGCCAGCAGCTTGGTGGCAGGGGGTGGCTACACCTTC.

V is TRBV5-1 and J is TRBJ1-4; 8 bases line up with TRBD1. The CDR3 runs to 14 residues. The V gene's germline CDR1 is SGHRS and CDR2 YFSETQ. V lost 3 bases to trimming and J lost 10 bases; unmatched junction nucleotides: 8. The CDR3 region is CASSSSGTGTKLFF. The CDR3 bases are TGCGCCAGCAGCTCTTCCGGGACAGGCACAAAACTGTTTTTT.

The chain combines TRBV6-2 or TRBV6-3 with TRBJ1-1, with a tentative D call TRBD1 (6 bases). This CDR3 has 14 amino acids. V was cut by 6 bases and J by 5 bases, with 16 bases left in between. CDR1 is MNHEY and CDR2 is SVGEGT in the germline V gene. CDR3 sequence: CASSLTGTRTEAFF. The CDR3 DNA is TGTGCCAGCAGCCTAACAGGGACGAGGACTGAAGCTTTCTTT.

The chain uses TRBV7-2 and TRBJ1-1; 7 positions agree with TRBD1. Germline loops: CDR1 SGHTA, CDR2 FQGNSA. This CDR3 is 14 amino acids long. J gave up 2 bases and V 2 bases, and 2 bases lay outside the gene matches. The CDR3 DNA sequence: TGTGCCAGCAGCTTAAGACAGGGCAACACTGAAGCTTTCTTT. Its protein product is CASSLRQGNTEAFF.

The V and J genes are TRBV4-1 and TRBJ1-1; unclear D gene. Trimming pared 4 bases from V and 5 bases from J, leaving 17 bases between. The CDR3 is made up of 15 amino acids. Germline values: CDR1 MGHRA, CDR2 YSYEKL. The CDR3 loop reads CASSLAWREGTEAFF. The CDR3 DNA reads TGCGCCAGCAGCCTCGCGTGGCGGGAAGGAACTGAAGCTTTCTTT.

This sequence joins TRBV6-1 and TRBJ2-1; weak D call: TRBD1 (5 bases). V dropped 0 bases and J dropped 2 bases, with 11 bases sitting between them. The germline V gene has CDR1 MNHNS and CDR2 SASEGT. This CDR3 region has 16 residues. The CDR3 DNA follows: TGTGCCAGCAGTGAAGCTCCGACAGTGGCCTACAATGAGCAGTTCTTC. As protein: CASSEAPTVAYNEQFF.

The chain links TRBV10-2 to TRBJ2-2; 8 bases match TRBD2. CDR1 and CDR2 (germline): WSHSY, SAAADI. The J segment lost 6 bases and the V segment lost 7 bases, leaving 7 bases of the junction unmatched. There are 14 residues in the CDR3. CDR3 protein: CASNSGKVSGELFF. CDR3 DNA: TGCGCCAGCAATAGCGGGAAAGTATCCGGGGAGCTGTTTTTT.

The chain recombines TRBV18 with TRBJ1-1; 8 nucleotides line up with TRBD1. The CDR3 is made up of 13 amino acids. Trimming cost V 10 bases and J 1 base; bases outside gene matches: 5. Germline lookup yields CDR1 KGHSH and CDR2 LQKENI. The CDR3 spells CATRQGANTEAFF. DNA of the CDR3: TGTGCCACCAGGCAGGGGGCGAACACTGAAGCTTTCTTT.

The chain is built from TRBV24-1 and TRBJ1-5, with a tentative D call TRBD1 (6 bases). Trimming removed 4 bases at V and 7 bases at J, with 13 bases between. This CDR3 region has 14 residues. Germline V gives CDR1 KGHDR, CDR2 SFDVKD. Here the CDR3 reads CATSERQGIQPQHF. In nucleotides, the CDR3 is TGTGCCACCAGTGAAAGGCAGGGGATCCAGCCCCAGCATTTT.

V usage is TRBV6-5 and J usage is TRBJ1-5, with TRBD1 identical over 7 bases. The CDR3 totals 14 residues. Trimming cost V 4 bases and J 4 bases; bases outside gene matches: 4. CDR1 is MNHEY and CDR2 is SVGAGI in the germline V gene. CDR3 amino acids: CASSSTGINQPQHF. The CDR3 DNA follows: TGTGCCAGCAGTTCGACAGGGATTAATCAGCCCCAGCATTTT.

J is TRBJ1-5 and V is TRBV27, with TRBD1 matching over 11 bases. The ends lost 6 bases at V and 2 bases at J; junction bases unmatched: 6. CDR3 length: 16 residues. From germline, CDR1 is MNHEY and CDR2 SMNVEV (reference sequence). The CDR3 reads CASSRGTGGGNQPQHF. DNA of the CDR3: TGTGCCAGCAGCCGCGGGACAGGGGGAGGCAATCAGCCCCAGCATTTT.

The gene calls are TRBV6-2 or TRBV6-3 and TRBJ1-5; 7 positions match TRBD1. Per germline, CDR1 MNHEY and CDR2 SVGEGT. The CDR3 consists of 16 residues. Trimming took 6 bases from V and 1 from J; bases not matched to a gene: 9. The CDR3 bases are TGTGCCAGCAGCCAACGAGGGGGCAAAAGCAATCAGCCCCAGCATTTT. Translated, it gives CASSQRGGKSNQPQHF.

This clone came up many times. V and J are TRBV5-4 and TRBJ1-2; the match to TRBD1 covers 7 bases. This CDR3 comprises 13 residues. The V and J ends lost 2 bases and 2 bases, in that order; junction bases with no gene match: 0. The germline V gene has CDR1 SGHNT and CDR2 YYREEE (reference sequence). The chain's CDR3 is CASSLQGNYGYTF. The CDR3 DNA reads as TGTGCCAGCAGCTTACAGGGGAACTATGGCTACACCTTC.

This clone was counted a few times. This rearrangement joins TRBV7-9 to TRBJ1-4; tentatively, D is TRBD1 (5 bases). The CDR3 contains 16 residues. Germline CDR1 and CDR2: SEHNR and FQNEAQ (reference sequence). V gave up 5 bases and J gave up 4 bases, with 17 bases separating them. In DNA, the CDR3 is TGTGCCAGCAGCACCGGAGGTGGGGGGTTTAATGAAAAACTGTTTTTT. It yields the protein CASSTGGGGFNEKLFF.

This clone has more than one count but fewer than ten. The chain links TRBV18 to TRBJ2-1; the match to TRBD1 covers 7 bases. The junction had 2 bases not matched to a gene; V was cut back by 3 bases and J by 9 bases. Germline V gene lookup returns CDR1 KGHSH and CDR2 LQKENI. This CDR3 contains 12 residues. The CDR3 reads CASSPDRVEQFF. The CDR3 DNA reads as TGTGCCAGCTCACCTGACAGGGTTGAGCAGTTCTTC.

The genes are TRBV5-5 and TRBJ2-2, with 12 positions matching TRBD1. The J segment lost 6 bases and the V segment lost 4 bases, leaving 4 bases of the junction unmatched. In germline, CDR1 is SGHKS, CDR2 YYEKEE (reference sequence). The CDR3 has 15 residues. CDR3 loop: CASSLGQGAAGELFF. CDR3 sequence (DNA): TGTGCCAGCAGCCTGGGACAGGGGGCAGCCGGGGAGCTGTTTTTT.

This chain links TRBV5-1 with TRBJ2-3; a weak D match, TRBD2 (6 bases). The germline CDR1 and CDR2 sequences are SGHRS and YFSETQ. V dropped 4 bases and J dropped 5 bases, with 17 bases sitting between them. This CDR3 has 15 amino acids. Here the CDR3 reads CASSPGGALQDTQYF. In nucleotides, the CDR3 is TGCGCCAGCAGCCCCGGAGGGGCGCTTCAAGATACGCAGTATTTT. Full variable domain (remainder filled in from reference TRBV5-1 and TRBJ2-3): KAGVTQTPRYLIKTRGQQVTLSCSPISGHRSVSWYQQTPGQGLQFLFEYFSETQRNKGNFPGRFSGRQFSNSRSEMNVSTLELGDSALYLCASSPGGALQDTQYFGPGTRLTVL.

The CDR3 loop is CASSTGWGEAFF. For the CDR3, the DNA is TGTGCCAGTAGTACAGGGTGGGGTGAAGCTTTCTTT. The V call is TRBV19, the J call TRBJ1-1; the D gene is possibly TRBD1 (5 bases). The CDR3 consists of 12 residues. Per the germline V gene, CDR1 is LNHDA and CDR2 is SQIVND (reference sequence). V was shortened by 4 bases and J by 7 bases, with 10 bases between the two germline ends.

The chain carries TRBV6-5 and TRBJ2-1; possible D gene TRBD2, 6 bases. CDR3 length: 15 amino acids. From germline, CDR1 is MNHEY and CDR2 SVGAGI. Trimming cost V 5 bases and J 3 bases, with 14 bases left between them. The CDR3 region has the DNA TGTGCCAGCAGTCCTACGGGACTGATCTACAATGAGCAGTTCTTC. Protein product: CASSPTGLIYNEQFF.

With respect to this clone: Just one base apart from a much larger clone, this may be a read error. Other nucleotide sequences in the sample specify the same CDR3. The genes are TRBV7-2 and TRBJ1-2; TRBD1 agrees at 9 bases. Germline V CDR1 and CDR2: SGHTA, FQGNSA. Trimming removed 3 bases from V and 4 bases from J; junction bases left unmatched: 3. CDR3 length: 14 amino acids. As DNA, the CDR3 is TGTGCCAGCAGCTTGGGACAGGGTGCCTATGGCTACACCTTC. Amino acids: CASSLGQGAYGYTF.

The gene calls are TRBV2 and TRBJ1-6; 7 nucleotides align to TRBD1. Germline lookup yields CDR1 SNHLY and CDR2 FYNNEI. The length of the CDR3 is 15 residues. V lost 6 bases and J lost 7; bases outside the gene matches: 9. In DNA, the CDR3 is TGTGCCAGCAGCGGCGACAGGGTCAGCAATTCACCCCTCCACTTT. It yields the protein CASSGDRVSNSPLHF.

This chain joins TRBV7-9 and TRBJ2-3; no firm D call. Germline loops: CDR1 SEHNR, CDR2 FQNEAQ (reference sequence). This CDR3 contains 13 residues. V lost 9 bases and J 0 bases, leaving 10 bases between the germline ends. The CDR3 nucleotides are TGTGCCAGTCAGGCGCTTAGCACAGATACGCAGTATTTT. Its protein product is CASQALSTDTQYF.

There are many counts of this clone. The gene calls are TRBV7-3 and TRBJ1-2; a possible D gene is TRBD1 (5 bases). Trimming pared 3 bases from V and 8 bases from J, leaving 16 bases between. Germline CDR1 is SGHTA and CDR2 is FQGTGA. The CDR3 runs 14 residues. CDR3 coding DNA: TGTGCCAGCAGCTTGGGACTCCCAGGGAAGGGCTACACCTTC. Its protein is CASSLGLPGKGYTF.

This clone was seen many times. The chain has TRBV6-4 and TRBJ2-5, with a possible D match to TRBD1 (6 bases). Germline CDR1 reads MRHNA; CDR2 reads SNTAGT. This CDR3 contains 17 residues. Trimming pared 11 bases from V and 4 bases from J, leaving 29 bases between. CDR3 residues: CALQGSSGRGLVETQYF. DNA of the CDR3: TGTGCCCTACAGGGCTCTTCGGGCAGGGGTCTTGTAGAGACCCAGTACTTC.

The rearrangement uses TRBV27 and TRBJ1-5, with D possibly being TRBD1 (6 bases). V dropped 6 bases and J dropped 9 bases, with 18 bases sitting between them. The CDR3 consists of 14 residues. Per germline, CDR1 MNHEY and CDR2 SMNVEV (reference sequence). CDR3 residues: CASSAREGVRPQHF. The CDR3 coding sequence is TGTGCCAGCAGCGCCCGCGAGGGGGTACGGCCCCAGCATTTT.

The chain couples TRBV19 to TRBJ2-2; D might be TRBD1 (6 bases). V was clipped by 3 bases and J by 6 bases, with 11 bases between them. Germline lookup yields CDR1 LNHDA and CDR2 SQIVND (reference sequence). The CDR3 spans 14 residues. The CDR3 DNA follows: TGTGCCAGTAGTATTTCAGGGACACCCGGGGAGCTGTTTTTT. Translated: CASSISGTPGELFF.